This T cell receptor beta chain came from a study of identical twins. This clonotype was recorded many times. V lost 3 bases and J lost 1; bases outside the gene matches: 18. Germline CDR1 and CDR2: SNHLY and FYNNEI. The CDR3 spans 20 residues. MiXCR, applied by TCRdb to the 5' RACE reads, yields one record per CDR3 protein. The sample yields around 280,000 distinct CDR3 sequences, approximately 8.5% seen once. This same sample was also part of a study on yellow fever vaccine responses in identical twins.

The J gene is TRBJ1-1, the V gene TRBV2; 9 bases map to TRBD1. This clonotype was obtained from a woman younger than 35 in good health. Specimen: memory (CD45RO+) T cells sorted from blood. In DNA form, the CDR3 reads TGTGCCAGCAGTGAGCTGGTAAGGGGACAGGGATGGAATGAGAACACTGAAGCTTTCTTT. It translates to CASSELVRGQGWNENTEAFF.